This T cell receptor beta chain was documented in a study of T-cell memory formation after mild COVID-19. Broader study findings: Researchers found some responding clones in pre-infection memory, a sign that cross-reactive memory joined.

In its sample, this clonotype was seen a few times. Antigen: not known. Researchers used 5'RACE with constant-segment primers to make TCR alpha and TCR beta cDNA libraries that carry sample barcodes and UMIs. TCRdb ran MiXCR on the 5' RACE reads and lists one entry per CDR3 protein. The sample yields about 150,000 distinct CDR3 sequences, approximately 26% seen once. Germline CDR1 reads SGHNT; CDR2 reads YYREEE (reference sequence). This CDR3 is 14 amino acids long. Trimming stripped 4 bases from V and 5 bases from J, with 13 bases between. Sequencing was carried out using PBMCs or a T cell subset sorted from them (not recorded which). This sequence originates from an adult woman who had mild COVID-19 (a few samples of this study predate the infection). Cell type and time point are not known. The V and J genes are TRBV5-4 and TRBJ2-1; possibly TRBD1 or TRBD2 for D (5 bases each). CDR3 bases: TGTGCCAGCAGCCTCGGGACGTATGACAATGAGCAGTTCTTC. This encodes CASSLGTYDNEQFF.